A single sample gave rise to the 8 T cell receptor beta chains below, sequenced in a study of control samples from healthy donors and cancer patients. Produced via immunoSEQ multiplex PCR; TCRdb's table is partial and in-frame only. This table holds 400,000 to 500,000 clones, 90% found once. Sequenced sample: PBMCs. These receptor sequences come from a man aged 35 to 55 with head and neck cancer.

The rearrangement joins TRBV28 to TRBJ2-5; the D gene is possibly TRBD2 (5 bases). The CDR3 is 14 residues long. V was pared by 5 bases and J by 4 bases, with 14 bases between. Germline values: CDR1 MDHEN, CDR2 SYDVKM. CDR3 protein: CASSLRTGRETQYF. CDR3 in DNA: TGTGCCAGCAGTCTGCGGACGGGGAGAGAGACCCAGTACTTC.

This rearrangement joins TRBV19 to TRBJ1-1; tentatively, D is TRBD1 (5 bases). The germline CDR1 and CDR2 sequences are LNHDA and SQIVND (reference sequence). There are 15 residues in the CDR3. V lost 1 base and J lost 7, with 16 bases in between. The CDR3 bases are TGTGCCAGTAGTATAGTACGGCCGACCGGGGGTGAAGCTTTCTTT. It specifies CASSIVRPTGGEAFF.

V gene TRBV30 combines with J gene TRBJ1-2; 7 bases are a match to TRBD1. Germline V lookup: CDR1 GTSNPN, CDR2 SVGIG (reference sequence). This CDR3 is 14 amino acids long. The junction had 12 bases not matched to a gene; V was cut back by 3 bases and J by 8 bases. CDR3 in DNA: TGTGCCTGGAGAGAGCTCGAGACAGGGAGCGGCTACACCTTC. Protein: CAWRELETGSGYTF.

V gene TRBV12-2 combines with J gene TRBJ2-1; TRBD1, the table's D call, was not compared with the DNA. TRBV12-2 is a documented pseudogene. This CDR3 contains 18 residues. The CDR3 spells CASRVLQGLPPLYNEQFF. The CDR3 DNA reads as TGTGCAAGTCGCGTCCTCCAGGGCCTTCCCCCGCTTTACAATGAGCAGTTCTTC.

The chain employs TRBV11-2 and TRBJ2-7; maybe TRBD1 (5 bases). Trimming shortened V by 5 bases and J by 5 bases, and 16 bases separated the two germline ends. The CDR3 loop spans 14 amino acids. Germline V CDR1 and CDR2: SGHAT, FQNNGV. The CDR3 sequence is CASSVTRDLDEQYF. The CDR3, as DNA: TGTGCCAGCAGCGTCACCAGGGATCTCGACGAGCAGTACTTC.

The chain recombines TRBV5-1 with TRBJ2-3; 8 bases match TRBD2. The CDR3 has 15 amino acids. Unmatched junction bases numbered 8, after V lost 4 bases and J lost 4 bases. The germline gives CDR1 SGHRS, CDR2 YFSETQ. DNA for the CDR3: TGCGCCAGCAGCCTCCGAGCGGGAGAGGCAGATACGCAGTATTTT. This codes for CASSLRAGEADTQYF.

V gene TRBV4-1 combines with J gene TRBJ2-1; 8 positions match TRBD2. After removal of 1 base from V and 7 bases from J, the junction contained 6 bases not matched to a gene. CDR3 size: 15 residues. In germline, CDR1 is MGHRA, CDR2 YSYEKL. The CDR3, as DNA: TGCGCCAGCAGCCAAGGTTTGCGGGGGGAGAATGAGCAGTTCTTC. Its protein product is CASSQGLRGENEQFF.

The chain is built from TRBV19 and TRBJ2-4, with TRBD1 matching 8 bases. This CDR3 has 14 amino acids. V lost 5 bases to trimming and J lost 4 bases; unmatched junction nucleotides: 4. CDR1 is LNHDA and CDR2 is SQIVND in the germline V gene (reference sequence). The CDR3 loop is CASSPTGAKNIQYF. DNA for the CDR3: TGTGCCAGTAGTCCGACAGGGGCTAAAAACATTCAGTACTTC.